The next 23 T cell receptor beta chains were all read from a single sample in a study of cytomegalovirus exposure and HLA in healthy donors. Data came from immunoSEQ multiplex PCR; TCRdb stores just in-frame clones and leaves some out. The sample includes approximately 160,000 clones, 75% to 90% of them seen just once. The material sequenced was PBMCs. These receptors were collected from a young woman in good health and CMV-seronegative.

V is TRBV6-8 and J is TRBJ2-1; D perhaps matches TRBD2 (6 bases). This CDR3 region has 16 residues. Germline V gene sequence: CDR1 MNHGY, CDR2 SAAAGT. The V end lost 4 bases, the J end lost 4 bases, and 17 bases lay between the germline ends. CDR3 DNA sequence: TGTGCCAGCAGTTCCATTTCGGTACTAGCTTACAATGAGCAGTTCTTC. Residues: CASSSISVLAYNEQFF.

This sequence joins TRBV7-2 and TRBJ1-3, with D tentatively TRBD1 (6 bases). CDR1 and CDR2 from the germline V gene are SGHTA and FQGNSA. Trimming removed 4 bases at V and 0 bases at J, with 10 bases between. This CDR3 has 15 amino acids. The CDR3 here is CASSYKGVSGNTIYF. The CDR3 DNA follows: TGTGCCAGCAGCTATAAGGGGGTCTCTGGAAACACCATATATTTT.

The V call is TRBV10-3, the J call TRBJ2-7; D is perhaps TRBD2 (6 bases). CDR3 length: 13 amino acids. CDR1 is ENHRY and CDR2 is SYGVKD in the germline V gene. Trimming took off 2 bases at V and 4 bases at J, with 9 bases between the two ends. The CDR3 bases are TGTGCCATCAGTGAGGTGAGCGGGTACGAGCAGTACTTC. Protein product: CAISEVSGYEQYF.

The V and J genes are TRBV5-1 and TRBJ1-1; 7 bases map to TRBD1. CDR1 and CDR2 (germline): SGHRS, YFSETQ. The CDR3 length is 11 residues. Germline trimming cut 4 bases from V and 11 bases from J; bases unmatched to any gene: 5. The CDR3 region is CASSAQGDAFF. The CDR3 nucleotides read TGCGCCAGCAGCGCTCAGGGGGATGCTTTCTTT.

This chain joins TRBV6-4 and TRBJ2-3, with 11 bases aligning to TRBD2. V trimming: 0 bases; J trimming: 2 bases; junction bases outside the gene matches: 4. Germline CDR1 reads MRHNA; CDR2 reads SNTAGT. This CDR3 is built from 17 residues. CDR3 bases: TGTGCCAGCAGTGACTCGGCTAGCGGGGGGAACACAGATACGCAGTATTTT. Protein: CASSDSASGGNTDTQYF.

The J gene is TRBJ1-3, the V gene TRBV7-9; no clear D gene. In germline, CDR1 is SEHNR, CDR2 FQNEAQ (reference sequence). The V end lost 4 bases, the J end lost 4 bases, and 11 bases lay between the germline ends. The CDR3 has 14 amino acids. Written as DNA, the CDR3 is TGTGCCAGCAGCTCCAGTGGAGTAGGAAACACCATATATTTT. This translates into CASSSSGVGNTIYF.

V is TRBV2 and J is TRBJ2-2, with a possible D match to TRBD2 (6 bases). Trimming cost V 7 bases and J 4 bases, with 16 bases left between them. Germline CDR1 reads SNHLY; CDR2 reads FYNNEI. The CDR3 consists of 15 residues. The DNA of the CDR3 is TGTGCCAGCACCCGAACCGGGGGATCCACCGGGGAGCTGTTTTTT. This translates into CASTRTGGSTGELFF.

Written as DNA, the CDR3 is TGTGCCACCAGCAGACAGGGGGCCGGGGATGAAAAACTGTTTTTT. Translating gives CATSRQGAGDEKLFF. V is TRBV15 and J is TRBJ1-4; 8 positions agree with TRBD1. Germline loops: CDR1 LNHNV, CDR2 YYDKDF (reference sequence). V shed 2 bases and J 6 bases; nucleotides not matched to a gene: 5. The CDR3 length is 15 residues.

The chain combines TRBV5-1 with TRBJ2-1; perhaps TRBD2 as D (6 bases). V was cut by 4 bases and J by 5 bases, with 7 bases left in between. The CDR3 is 12 residues long. The germline V gene has CDR1 SGHRS and CDR2 YFSETQ. The CDR3 coding sequence is TGCGCCAGCAGCGGGACTCACAATGAGCAGTTCTTC. Protein: CASSGTHNEQFF. Based on the CDR3 plus reference TRBV5-1 and TRBJ2-1, the full variable domain is KAGVTQTPRYLIKTRGQQVTLSCSPISGHRSVSWYQQTPGQGLQFLFEYFSETQRNKGNFPGRFSGRQFSNSRSEMNVSTLELGDSALYLCASSGTHNEQFFGPGTRLTVL.

The chain carries TRBV6-1 and TRBJ1-6, with 8 bases aligning to TRBD1. Germline V lookup: CDR1 MNHNS, CDR2 SASEGT. The CDR3 length is 16 residues. The junction had 12 bases not matched to a gene; V was cut back by 4 bases and J by 10 bases. The CDR3 nucleotides read TGTGCCAGCAGTGTCTACAGGGGGGGGGTAGGATCACCCCTCCACTTT. It yields the protein CASSVYRGGVGSPLHF.

The CDR3 sequence is CASGTGPYEQYF. The CDR3 bases are TGTGCCAGCGGTACAGGGCCCTACGAGCAGTACTTC. V and J are TRBV9 and TRBJ2-7, with D maybe TRBD1 (6 bases). The CDR3 is 12 amino acids. CDR1 SGDLS and CDR2 YYNGEE come from the germline V gene. The V and J ends lost 7 bases and 2 bases respectively, with 10 bases between them.

The J gene is TRBJ2-7, the V gene TRBV9; 10 bases agree with TRBD1. Losses at the gene ends were 3 bases for V and 3 bases for J; bases not matched to a gene: 3. The length of the CDR3 is 14 residues. CDR1 SGDLS and CDR2 YYNGEE come from the germline V gene. The CDR3 spells CASSGGDRGYEQYF. CDR3 nucleotide sequence: TGTGCCAGCAGCGGGGGGGACAGGGGCTACGAGCAGTACTTC. Based on the CDR3 plus reference TRBV9 and TRBJ2-7, the full variable domain is DSGVTQTPKHLITATGQRVTLRCSPRSGDLSVYWYQQSLDQGLQFLIQYYNGEERAKGNILERFSAQQFPDLHSELNLSSLELGDSALYFCASSGGDRGYEQYFGPGTRLTVT.

The CDR3 sequence is CASSQGVGTVTYEQYF. DNA of the CDR3: TGCGCCAGCAGCCAAGGAGTTGGAACAGTTACCTACGAGCAGTACTTC. The rearrangement joins TRBV4-3 to TRBJ2-7; D unresolved. CDR3 length: 16 residues. The V end lost 1 base, the J end lost 2 bases, and 15 bases lay between the germline ends. Germline V lookup: CDR1 LGHNA, CDR2 YSLEER.

The V call is TRBV6-1, the J call TRBJ1-1; 7 positions agree with TRBD1. The CDR3 is 14 amino acids. The V gene's germline CDR1 is MNHNS and CDR2 SASEGT. J was trimmed by 5 bases and V by 4 bases; bases with no gene match: 7. The CDR3 DNA is TGTGCCAGCAGTGCGAACCAGGGGGTGACTGAAGCTTTCTTT. Its translation is CASSANQGVTEAFF.

The chain joins TRBV6-5 to TRBJ1-2; maybe TRBD1 (5 bases). V lost 2 bases to trimming and J lost 2 bases, with 6 bases between them. The CDR3 length is 13 residues. Germline-derived CDR1 and CDR2 are MNHEY and SVGAGI. The CDR3 is CASSYKGNYGYTF. The CDR3 nucleotides are TGTGCCAGCAGTTACAAGGGGAACTATGGCTACACCTTC.

CDR3 region: CASSQKVAVLTDTQYF. CDR3 coding DNA: TGCGCCAGCAGCCAAAAGGTAGCGGTCTTGACAGATACGCAGTATTTT. The chain links TRBV4-1 to TRBJ2-3, with TRBD2 as a possible D gene (6 bases). This CDR3 has 16 amino acids. Trimming stripped 2 bases from V and 3 bases from J, with 15 bases between. CDR1 is MGHRA, CDR2 YSYEKL, per germline.

This chain uses TRBV18 with TRBJ2-7; maybe TRBD2 (5 bases). This CDR3 region has 15 residues. Per germline, CDR1 KGHSH and CDR2 LQKENI. Between the trimmed V and J ends, which lost 6 bases and 0 bases, there was a span of 15 bases. The CDR3 region has the DNA TGTGCCAGCTCTTCTTTCGAGGGAGTCTCCTACGAGCAGTACTTC. This translates into CASSSFEGVSYEQYF.

The chain employs TRBV7-2 and TRBJ2-7; 7 bases match TRBD1. After removal of 8 bases from V and 3 bases from J, the junction contained 7 bases not matched to a gene. Germline CDR1 SGHTA, CDR2 FQGNSA. This CDR3 contains 13 residues. The CDR3 sequence is CASSTGEIYEQYF. CDR3 nucleotide sequence: TGTGCCAGCTCTACAGGGGAAATCTACGAGCAGTACTTC.

The rearrangement uses TRBV18 and TRBJ1-6, with a weak D call TRBD1 (6 bases). V dropped 4 bases and J dropped 5 bases, with 6 bases sitting between them. The germline gives CDR1 KGHSH, CDR2 LQKENI. This CDR3 contains 13 residues. Here the CDR3 reads CASSQGDNSPLHF. CDR3 in DNA: TGTGCCAGCTCACAGGGGGATAATTCACCCCTCCACTTT.

The rearrangement links TRBV5-5 to TRBJ2-3; no firm D call. V was trimmed by 4 bases and J by 6 bases, leaving 9 bases between them. The CDR3 spans 12 residues. Germline CDR1 reads SGHKS; CDR2 reads YYEKEE (reference sequence). The DNA of the CDR3 is TGTGCCAGCAGCCAAATGAGGGATACGCAGTATTTT. This codes for CASSQMRDTQYF.

The rearrangement joins TRBV19 to TRBJ2-1, with D possibly being TRBD2 (6 bases). The CDR3 is 12 residues long. Germline values: CDR1 LNHDA, CDR2 SQIVND (reference sequence). V lost 4 bases, J lost 6 bases, and 7 bases lay in between. CDR3 sequence: CASSSGANEQFF. The CDR3 DNA follows: TGTGCCAGTAGTAGCGGGGCCAATGAGCAGTTCTTC.

This chain links TRBV29-1 with TRBJ1-2; no definite D call. V lost 4 bases, J lost 5 bases, and 17 bases lay in between. Per germline, CDR1 SQVTM and CDR2 ANQGSEA. The CDR3 consists of 14 residues. CDR3 sequence: CSVVGSTGGYGYTF. Written as DNA, the CDR3 is TGCAGCGTTGTGGGCAGCACCGGAGGTTATGGCTACACCTTC.

This clone was found once. The genes are TRBV27 and TRBJ2-5, with D maybe TRBD2 (7 bases). The CDR3 totals 15 residues. V shed 7 bases and J shed 1 base, with 16 bases lying between them. The germline V gene has CDR1 MNHEY and CDR2 SMNVEV (reference sequence). The CDR3 sequence: CASNPRGGLQETQYF. The DNA of the CDR3 is TGTGCCAGCAACCCGAGGGGGGGGCTCCAAGAGACCCAGTACTTC.